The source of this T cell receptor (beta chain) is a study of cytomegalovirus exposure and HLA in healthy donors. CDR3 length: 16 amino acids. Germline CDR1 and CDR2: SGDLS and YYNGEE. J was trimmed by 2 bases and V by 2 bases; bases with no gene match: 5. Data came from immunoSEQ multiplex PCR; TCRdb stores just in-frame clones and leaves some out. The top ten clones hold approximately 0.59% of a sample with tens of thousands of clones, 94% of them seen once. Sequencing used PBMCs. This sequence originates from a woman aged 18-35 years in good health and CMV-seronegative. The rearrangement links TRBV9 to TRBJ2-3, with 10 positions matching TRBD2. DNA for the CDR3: TGTGCCAGCAGCGTTCTAGCGGGGGTCCCCACAGATACGCAGTATTTT. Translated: CASSVLAGVPTDTQYF.